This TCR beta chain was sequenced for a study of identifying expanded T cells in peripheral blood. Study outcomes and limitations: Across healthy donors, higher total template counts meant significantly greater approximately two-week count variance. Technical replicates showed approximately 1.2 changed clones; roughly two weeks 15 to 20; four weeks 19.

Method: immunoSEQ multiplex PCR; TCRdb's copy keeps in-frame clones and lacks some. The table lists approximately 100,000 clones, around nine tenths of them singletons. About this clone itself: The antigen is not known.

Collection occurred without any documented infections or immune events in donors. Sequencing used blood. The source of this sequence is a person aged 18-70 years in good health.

The CDR3 DNA sequence: TGTGCCAGCAGTTCCATCATAGCGGGGGGACGCACAGATACGCAGTATTTT. Protein product: CASSSIIAGGRTDTQYF. V usage is TRBV28 and J usage is TRBJ2-3; 10 bases map to TRBD2. Germline V lookup: CDR1 MDHEN, CDR2 SYDVKM. The CDR3 consists of 17 residues. Trimming at V came to 4 bases and at J to 1 base, leaving 8 bases not matched to a gene.